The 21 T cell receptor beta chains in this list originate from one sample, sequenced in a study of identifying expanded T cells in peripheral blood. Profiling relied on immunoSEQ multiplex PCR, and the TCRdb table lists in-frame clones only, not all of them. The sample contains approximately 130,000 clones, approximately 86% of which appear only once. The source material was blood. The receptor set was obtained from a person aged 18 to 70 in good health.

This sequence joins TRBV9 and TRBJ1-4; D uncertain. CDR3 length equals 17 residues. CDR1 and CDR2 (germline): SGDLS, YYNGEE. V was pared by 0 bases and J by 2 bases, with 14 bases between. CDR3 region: CASSVEGLSRTNEKLFF. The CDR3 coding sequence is TGTGCCAGCAGCGTAGAGGGCCTCTCCCGCACTAATGAAAAACTGTTTTTT. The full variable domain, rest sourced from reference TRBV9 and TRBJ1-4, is DSGVTQTPKHLITATGQRVTLRCSPRSGDLSVYWYQQSLDQGLQFLIQYYNGEERAKGNILERFSAQQFPDLHSELNLSSLELGDSALYFCASSVEGLSRTNEKLFFGSGTQLSVL.

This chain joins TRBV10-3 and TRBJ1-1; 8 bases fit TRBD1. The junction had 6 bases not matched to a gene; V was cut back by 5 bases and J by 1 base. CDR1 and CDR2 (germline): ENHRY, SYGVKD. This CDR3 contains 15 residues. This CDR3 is CAISSLGTGNTEAFF. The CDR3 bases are TGTGCCATCAGTAGCCTTGGGACAGGGAACACTGAAGCTTTCTTT.

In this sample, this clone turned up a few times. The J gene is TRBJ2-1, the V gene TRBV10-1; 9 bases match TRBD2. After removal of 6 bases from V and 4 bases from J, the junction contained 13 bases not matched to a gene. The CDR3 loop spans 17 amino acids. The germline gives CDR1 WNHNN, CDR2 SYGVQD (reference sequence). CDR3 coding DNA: TGCGCCAGCAGCGCCATCTGGCGGGGGGGCTCTTACAATGAGCAGTTCTTC. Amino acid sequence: CASSAIWRGGSYNEQFF.

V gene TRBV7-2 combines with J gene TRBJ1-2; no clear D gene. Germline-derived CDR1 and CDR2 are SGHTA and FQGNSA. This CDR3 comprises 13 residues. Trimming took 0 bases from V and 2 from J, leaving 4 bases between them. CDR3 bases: TGTGCCAGCAGCTTAGCACGGAACTATGGCTACACCTTC. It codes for CASSLARNYGYTF.

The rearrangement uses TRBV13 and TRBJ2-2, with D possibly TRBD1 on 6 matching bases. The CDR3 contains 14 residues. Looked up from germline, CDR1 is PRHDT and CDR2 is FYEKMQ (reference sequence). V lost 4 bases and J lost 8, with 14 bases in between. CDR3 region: CASSSRGFLGELFF. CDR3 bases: TGTGCCAGCAGCTCCAGGGGCTTTCTGGGGGAGCTGTTTTTT. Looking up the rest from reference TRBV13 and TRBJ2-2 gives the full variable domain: AAGVIQSPRHLIKEKRETATLKCYPIPRHDTVYWYQQGPGQDPQFLISFYEKMQSDKGSIPDRFSAQQFSDYHSELNMSSLELGDSALYFCASSSRGFLGELFFGEGSRLTVL.

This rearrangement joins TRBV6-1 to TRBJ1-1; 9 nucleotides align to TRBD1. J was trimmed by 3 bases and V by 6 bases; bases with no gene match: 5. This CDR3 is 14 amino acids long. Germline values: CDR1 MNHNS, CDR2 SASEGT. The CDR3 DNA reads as TGTGCCAGCAGGCGGACAGGGGAGGACACTGAAGCTTTCTTT. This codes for CASRRTGEDTEAFF.

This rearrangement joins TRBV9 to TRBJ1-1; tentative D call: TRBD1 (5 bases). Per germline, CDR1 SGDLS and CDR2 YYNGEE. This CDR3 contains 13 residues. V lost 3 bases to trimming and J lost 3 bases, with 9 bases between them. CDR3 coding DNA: TGTGCCAGCAGCGGACTAGGGGACACTGAAGCTTTCTTT. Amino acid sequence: CASSGLGDTEAFF. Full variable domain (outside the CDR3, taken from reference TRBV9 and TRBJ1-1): DSGVTQTPKHLITATGQRVTLRCSPRSGDLSVYWYQQSLDQGLQFLIQYYNGEERAKGNILERFSAQQFPDLHSELNLSSLELGDSALYFCASSGLGDTEAFFGQGTRLTVV.

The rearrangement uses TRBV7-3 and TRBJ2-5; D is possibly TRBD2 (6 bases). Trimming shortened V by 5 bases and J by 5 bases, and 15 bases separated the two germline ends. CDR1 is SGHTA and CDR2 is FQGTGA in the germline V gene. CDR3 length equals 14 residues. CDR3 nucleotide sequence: TGTGCCAGCAGCCCGGGACTGGCGCTCGAGACCCAGTACTTC. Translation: CASSPGLALETQYF.

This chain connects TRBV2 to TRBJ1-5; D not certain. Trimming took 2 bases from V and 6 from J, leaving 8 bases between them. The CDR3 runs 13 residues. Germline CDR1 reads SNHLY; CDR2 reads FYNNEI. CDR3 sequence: CASSELEFQPQHF. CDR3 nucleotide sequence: TGTGCCAGCAGTGAACTGGAATTTCAGCCCCAGCATTTT.

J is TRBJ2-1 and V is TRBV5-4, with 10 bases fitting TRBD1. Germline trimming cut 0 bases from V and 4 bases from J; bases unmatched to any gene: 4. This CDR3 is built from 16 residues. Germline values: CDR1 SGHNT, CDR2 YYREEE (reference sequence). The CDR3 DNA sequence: TGTGCCAGCAGCTTGGTACCGGGACAGGGGTACAATGAGCAGTTCTTC. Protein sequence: CASSLVPGQGYNEQFF.

The CDR3 DNA sequence: TGTGCCAGCAGCGAGACCCCCCGGCAGGAAAAACTGTTTTTT. Translation: CASSETPRQEKLFF. The chain uses TRBV7-2 and TRBJ1-4, with D hard to call. The CDR3 has 14 amino acids. Deletions cut 5 bases from V and 8 bases from J, with 15 bases between. Looked up from germline, CDR1 is SGHTA and CDR2 is FQGNSA.

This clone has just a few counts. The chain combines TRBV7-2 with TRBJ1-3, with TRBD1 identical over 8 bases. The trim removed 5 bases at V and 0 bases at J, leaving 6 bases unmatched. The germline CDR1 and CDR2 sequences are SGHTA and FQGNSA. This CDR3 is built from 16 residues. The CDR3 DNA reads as TGTGCCAGCAGCCTGCGGACAGGGAGCTCTGGAAACACCATATATTTT. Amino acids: CASSLRTGSSGNTIYF.

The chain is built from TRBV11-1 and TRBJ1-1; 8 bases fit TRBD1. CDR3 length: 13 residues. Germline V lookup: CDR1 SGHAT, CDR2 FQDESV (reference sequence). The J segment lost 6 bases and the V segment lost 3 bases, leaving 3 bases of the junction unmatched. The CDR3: CASSLEQGAEAFF. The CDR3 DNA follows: TGTGCCAGCAGCTTGGAACAGGGGGCTGAAGCTTTCTTT.

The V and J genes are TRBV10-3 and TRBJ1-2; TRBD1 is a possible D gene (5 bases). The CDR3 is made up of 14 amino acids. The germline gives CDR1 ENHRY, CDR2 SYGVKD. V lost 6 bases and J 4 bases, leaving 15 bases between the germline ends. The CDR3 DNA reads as TGTGCCATCAGGGGCTCCGGAGGGGCCTATGGCTACACCTTC. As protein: CAIRGSGGAYGYTF.

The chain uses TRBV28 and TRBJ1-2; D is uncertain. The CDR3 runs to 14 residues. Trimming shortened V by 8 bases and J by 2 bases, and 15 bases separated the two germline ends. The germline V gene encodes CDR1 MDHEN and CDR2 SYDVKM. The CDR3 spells CASVKRVKNYGYTF. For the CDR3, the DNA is TGTGCCAGCGTCAAACGAGTGAAAAACTATGGCTACACCTTC.

The DNA for the CDR3 is TGTGCCATCAGTGAGCAGGCTTCTAACTATGGCTACACCTTC. This codes for CAISEQASNYGYTF. V and J are TRBV10-3 and TRBJ1-2; D unresolved. The CDR3 consists of 14 residues. Trimming removed 2 bases from V and 0 bases from J, with 7 bases in between. CDR1 and CDR2 (germline): ENHRY, SYGVKD.

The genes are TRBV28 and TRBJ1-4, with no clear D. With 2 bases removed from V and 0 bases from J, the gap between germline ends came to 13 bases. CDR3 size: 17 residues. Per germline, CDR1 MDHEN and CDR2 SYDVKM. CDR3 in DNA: TGTGCCAGCAGTTTACACCCCGCGGGGTCAACTAATGAAAAACTGTTTTTT. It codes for CASSLHPAGSTNEKLFF.

The CDR3 region is CASSETGGDTEAFF. In DNA, the CDR3 is TGTGCCAGCAGCGAAACGGGGGGGGACACTGAAGCTTTCTTT. This chain links TRBV6-4 with TRBJ1-1, with D perhaps matching TRBD1 (5 bases). The ends were cut back, 6 bases at V and 3 bases at J, with 14 bases in the middle. The CDR3 extends over 14 amino acids. Germline CDR1 is MRHNA and CDR2 is SNTAGT.

The CDR3 DNA reads as TGTGCCAGCAGCTTCCGGACTAGCGGAGCAAATGAGCAGTTCTTC. Amino acids: CASSFRTSGANEQFF. This chain connects TRBV7-9 to TRBJ2-1; TRBD2 matches 10 bases. The J segment lost 7 bases and the V segment lost 3 bases, leaving 6 bases of the junction unmatched. Per germline, CDR1 SEHNR and CDR2 FQNEAQ (reference sequence). The CDR3 is 15 residues long.

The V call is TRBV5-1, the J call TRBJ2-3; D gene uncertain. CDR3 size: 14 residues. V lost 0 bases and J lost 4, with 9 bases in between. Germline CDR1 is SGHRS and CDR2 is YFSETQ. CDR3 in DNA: TGCGCCAGCAGCTTGGCGGTAGCCCCAGATACGCAGTATTTT. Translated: CASSLAVAPDTQYF.

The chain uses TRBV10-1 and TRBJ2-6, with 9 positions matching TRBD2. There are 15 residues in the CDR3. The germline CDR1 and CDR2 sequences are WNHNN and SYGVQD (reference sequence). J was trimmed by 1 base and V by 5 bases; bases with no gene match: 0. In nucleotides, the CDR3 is TGCGCCAGCAGTAGCGGGGGGTCTGGGGCCAACGTCCTGACTTTC. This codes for CASSSGGSGANVLTF.